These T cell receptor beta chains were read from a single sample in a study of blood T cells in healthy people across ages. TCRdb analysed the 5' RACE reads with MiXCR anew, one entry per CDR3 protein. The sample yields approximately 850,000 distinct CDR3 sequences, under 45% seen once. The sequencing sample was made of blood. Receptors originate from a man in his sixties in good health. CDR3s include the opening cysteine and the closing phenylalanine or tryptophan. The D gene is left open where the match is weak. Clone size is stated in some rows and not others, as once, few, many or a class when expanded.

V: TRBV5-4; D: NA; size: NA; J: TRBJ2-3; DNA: TGTGCCAGCCGCGAGCAGGTCACAGATACGCAGTATTTT; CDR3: CASREQVTDTQYF
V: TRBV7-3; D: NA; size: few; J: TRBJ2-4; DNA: TGTGCCAGCAGCTTGAGTGGCAAAAACATTCAGTACTTC; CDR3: CASSLSGKNIQYF
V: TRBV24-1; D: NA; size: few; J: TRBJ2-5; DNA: TGTGCCACCAGTGATCCGGGGCAGGGCGAAGGTGAGACCCAGTACTTC; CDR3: CATSDPGQGEGETQYF
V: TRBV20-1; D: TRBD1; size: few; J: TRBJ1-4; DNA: TGCAGTGCTAGTTCGGGACAGGGACCAACTAATGAAAAACTGTTTTTT; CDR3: CSASSGQGPTNEKLFF
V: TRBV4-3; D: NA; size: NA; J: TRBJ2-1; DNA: TGCGCCAGCAGCCAAGATCGGGGGGCCCCTAAGAATGAGCAGTTCTTC; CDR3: CASSQDRGAPKNEQFF
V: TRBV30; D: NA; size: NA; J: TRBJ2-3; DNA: TGTGCCTGGGGGGAAGGGACAGATACGCAGTATTTT; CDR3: CAWGEGTDTQYF
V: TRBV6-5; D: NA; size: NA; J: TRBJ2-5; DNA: TGTGCCAGCAGTTACTTGACCGGGACCCGACAAGAGACCCAGTACTTC; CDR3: CASSYLTGTRQETQYF
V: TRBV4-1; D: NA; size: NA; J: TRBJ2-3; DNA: TGCGCCAGCAGCCAAGGCATGGGCCTTCTAACAGATACGCAGTATTTT; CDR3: CASSQGMGLLTDTQYF
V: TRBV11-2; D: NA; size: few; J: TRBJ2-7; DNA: TGTGCCAGCAGCGAAAAATCCCAGGGGAGGGAGCAGTACTTC; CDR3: CASSEKSQGREQYF
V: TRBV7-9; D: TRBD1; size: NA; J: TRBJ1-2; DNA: TGTGCCAGCAGCTATAGAGACAGGGGACCTAACTATGGCTACACCTTC; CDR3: CASSYRDRGPNYGYTF
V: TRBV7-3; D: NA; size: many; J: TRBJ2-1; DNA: TGTGCCAGCAGCCGAACCAGGACAGCTTACAATGAGCAGTTCTTC; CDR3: CASSRTRTAYNEQFF
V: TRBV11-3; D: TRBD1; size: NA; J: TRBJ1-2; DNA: TGTGCCAGCAGCTTCGGACAGGGGGAATTGGGCTACACCTTC; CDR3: CASSFGQGELGYTF
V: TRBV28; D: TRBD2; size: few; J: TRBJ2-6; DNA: TGTGCCAGCAGTTTTGTAGCGGGGGGCCCCTCATCAACACACAAGGGGGCCAACGTCCTGACTTTC; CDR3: CASSFVAGGPSSTHKGANVLTF
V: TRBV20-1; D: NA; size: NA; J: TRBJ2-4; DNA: TGCAGTGCCCAAACTATAGCCAAAAACATTCAGTACTTC; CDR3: CSAQTIAKNIQYF
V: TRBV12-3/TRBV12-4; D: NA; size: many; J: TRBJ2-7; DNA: TGTGCCAGCAGTTCTACACTCTACGAGCAGTACTTC; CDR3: CASSSTLYEQYF
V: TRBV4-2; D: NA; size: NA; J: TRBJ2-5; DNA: TGTGCCAGCAGCCAAGAAGGAGGGGACCGATTGTACTTC; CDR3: CASSQEGGDRLYF
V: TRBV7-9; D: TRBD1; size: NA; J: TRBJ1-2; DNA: TGTGCCAGCATCACGATAACAGGGGAATATGGCTACACCTTC; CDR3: CASITITGEYGYTF
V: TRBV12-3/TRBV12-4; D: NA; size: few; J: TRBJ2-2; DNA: TGTGCCAGCAGCAAAACCGGGGAGCTGTTTTTT; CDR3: CASSKTGELFF
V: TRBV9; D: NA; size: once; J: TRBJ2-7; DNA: TGTGCCAGCAGCGTAGCCCCCAGTCACGGGGCCTACGAGCAGTACTTC; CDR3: CASSVAPSHGAYEQYF
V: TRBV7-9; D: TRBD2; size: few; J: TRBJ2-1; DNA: TGTGCCAGCAGCTCGGCCGGGACTAGCGGAAACAATGAGCAGTTCTTC; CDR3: CASSSAGTSGNNEQFF
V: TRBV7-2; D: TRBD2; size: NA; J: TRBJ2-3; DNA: TGTGCCAGCAGCTTCAGCGGGGGGCAAAGCACAGATACGCAGTATTTT; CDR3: CASSFSGGQSTDTQYF
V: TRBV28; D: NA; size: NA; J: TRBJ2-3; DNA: TGTGCCAGCAGTTGGTGGGGTCCGGCAGATACGCAGTATTTT; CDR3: CASSWWGPADTQYF
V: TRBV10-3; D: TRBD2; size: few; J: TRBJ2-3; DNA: TGTGCCATCAAAACTGCTAGCGGTTTTAGCACAGATACGCAGTATTTT; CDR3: CAIKTASGFSTDTQYF
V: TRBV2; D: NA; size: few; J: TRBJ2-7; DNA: TGTGCCAGCAGTGTCGACAGAGTAAACGAGCAGTACTTC; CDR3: CASSVDRVNEQYF
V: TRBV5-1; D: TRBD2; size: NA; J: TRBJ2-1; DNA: TGCGCCAGCAGCTTGGCCCGGGGTTACTTAGCGGGAGTCCACAATGAGCAGTTCTTC; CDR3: CASSLARGYLAGVHNEQFF
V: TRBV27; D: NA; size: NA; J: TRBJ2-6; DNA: TGTGCCAGCAGTTTAAACCCGAGGGGATCTGGGGCCAACGTCCTGACTTTC; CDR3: CASSLNPRGSGANVLTF
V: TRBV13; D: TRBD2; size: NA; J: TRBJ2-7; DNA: TGTGCCAGCAGCTTTCGGGGAGGGGAGCAGTACTTC; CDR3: CASSFRGGEQYF
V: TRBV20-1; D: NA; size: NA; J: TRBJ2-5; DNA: TGCAGTGCTAGAGTGAGACTAGAAGGAGAGACCCAGTACTTC; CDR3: CSARVRLEGETQYF
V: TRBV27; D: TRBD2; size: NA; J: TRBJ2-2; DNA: TGTGCCAGCAGTGTGGCGGGAGGCCGGCGGTCCGGGGAGCTGTTTTTT; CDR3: CASSVAGGRRSGELFF
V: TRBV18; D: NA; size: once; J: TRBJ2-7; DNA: TGTGCCAGCTCACCAGGGAGGACAAACTACGAGCAGTACTTC; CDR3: CASSPGRTNYEQYF